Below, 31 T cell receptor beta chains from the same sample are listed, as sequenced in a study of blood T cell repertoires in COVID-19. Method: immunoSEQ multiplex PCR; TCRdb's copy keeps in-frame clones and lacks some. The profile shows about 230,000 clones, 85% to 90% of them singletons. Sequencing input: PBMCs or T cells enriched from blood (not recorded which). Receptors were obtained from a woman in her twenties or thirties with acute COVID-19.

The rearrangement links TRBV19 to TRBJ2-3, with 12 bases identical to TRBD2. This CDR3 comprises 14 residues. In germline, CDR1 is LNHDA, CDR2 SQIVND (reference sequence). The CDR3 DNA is TGTGCAAGCCTAGCGGGGGGGAGGGGAGATACGCAGTATTTT. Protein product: CASLAGGRGDTQYF.

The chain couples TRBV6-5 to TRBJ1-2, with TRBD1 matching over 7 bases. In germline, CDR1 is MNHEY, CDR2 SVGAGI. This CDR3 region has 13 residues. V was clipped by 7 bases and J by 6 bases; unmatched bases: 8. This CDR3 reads CASTKGTANGYTF. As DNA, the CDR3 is TGTGCCAGCACCAAAGGGACAGCAAATGGCTACACCTTC.

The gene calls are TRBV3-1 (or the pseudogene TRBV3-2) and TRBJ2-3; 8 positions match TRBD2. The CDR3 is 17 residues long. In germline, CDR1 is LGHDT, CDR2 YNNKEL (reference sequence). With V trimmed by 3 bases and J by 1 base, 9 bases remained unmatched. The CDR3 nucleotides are TGTGCCAGCAGCCAGACACGGGGGGGAGGGGGCACAGATACGCAGTATTTT. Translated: CASSQTRGGGGTDTQYF.

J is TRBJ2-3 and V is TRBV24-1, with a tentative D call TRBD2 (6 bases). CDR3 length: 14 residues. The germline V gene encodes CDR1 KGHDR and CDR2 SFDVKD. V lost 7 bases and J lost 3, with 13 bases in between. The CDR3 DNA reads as TGTGCCACCAGCGCGGGGAGGACAACAGATACGCAGTATTTT. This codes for CATSAGRTTDTQYF.

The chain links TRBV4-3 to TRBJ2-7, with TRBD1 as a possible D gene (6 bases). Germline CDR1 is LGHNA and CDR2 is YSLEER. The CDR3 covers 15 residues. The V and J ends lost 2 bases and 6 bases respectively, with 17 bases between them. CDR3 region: CASSQLDSIFSEQYF. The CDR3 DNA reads TGCGCCAGCAGCCAACTGGACAGTATCTTCAGCGAGCAGTACTTC.

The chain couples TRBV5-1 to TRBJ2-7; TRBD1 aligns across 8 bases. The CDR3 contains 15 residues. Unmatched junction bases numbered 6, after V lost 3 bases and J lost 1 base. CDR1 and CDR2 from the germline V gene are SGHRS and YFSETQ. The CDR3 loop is CASSWMDRVSYEQYF. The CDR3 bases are TGCGCCAGCAGCTGGATGGACAGGGTTTCCTACGAGCAGTACTTC.

CDR3 sequence reads: CASSVPRGEQYF. The CDR3 bases are TGTGCCAGCAGCGTCCCCAGAGGAGAGCAGTACTTC. The chain employs TRBV27 and TRBJ2-7; the D is unclear. Per germline, CDR1 MNHEY and CDR2 SMNVEV (reference sequence). Trimming pared 6 bases from V and 7 bases from J, leaving 13 bases between. This CDR3 contains 12 residues.

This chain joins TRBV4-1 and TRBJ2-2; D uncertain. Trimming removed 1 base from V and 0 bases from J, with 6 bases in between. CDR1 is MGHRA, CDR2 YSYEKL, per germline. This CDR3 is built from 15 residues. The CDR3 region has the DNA TGCGCCAGCAGCCAAGCAGAACCGAACACCGGGGAGCTGTTTTTT. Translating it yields CASSQAEPNTGELFF.

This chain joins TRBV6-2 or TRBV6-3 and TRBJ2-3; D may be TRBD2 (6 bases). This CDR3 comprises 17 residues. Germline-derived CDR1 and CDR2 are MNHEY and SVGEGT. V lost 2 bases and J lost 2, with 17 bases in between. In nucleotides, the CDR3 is TGTGCCAGCAGTTACAATGGTGCGGGGACCCCCACAGATACGCAGTATTTT. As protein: CASSYNGAGTPTDTQYF.

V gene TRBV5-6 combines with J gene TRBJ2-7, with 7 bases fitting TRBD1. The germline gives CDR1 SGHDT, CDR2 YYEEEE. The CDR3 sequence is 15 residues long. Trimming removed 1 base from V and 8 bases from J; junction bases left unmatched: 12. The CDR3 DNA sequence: TGTGCCAGCAGCTTGCTCAAGGGGGCCGGCACCAAGCAGTACTTC. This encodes CASSLLKGAGTKQYF.

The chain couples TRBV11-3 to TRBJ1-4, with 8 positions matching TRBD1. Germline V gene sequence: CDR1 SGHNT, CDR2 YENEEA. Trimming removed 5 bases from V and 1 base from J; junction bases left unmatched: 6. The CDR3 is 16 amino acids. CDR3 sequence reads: CASSRGTGGTNEKLFF. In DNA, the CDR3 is TGTGCCAGCAGCCGAGGGACAGGTGGAACTAATGAAAAACTGTTTTTT.

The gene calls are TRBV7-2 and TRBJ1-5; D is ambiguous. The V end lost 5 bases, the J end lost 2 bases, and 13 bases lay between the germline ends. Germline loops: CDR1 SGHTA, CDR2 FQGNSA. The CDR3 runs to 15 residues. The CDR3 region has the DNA TGTGCCAGCAGCCTCGGAGGTCCGGGCAATCAGCCCCAGCATTTT. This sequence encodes CASSLGGPGNQPQHF.

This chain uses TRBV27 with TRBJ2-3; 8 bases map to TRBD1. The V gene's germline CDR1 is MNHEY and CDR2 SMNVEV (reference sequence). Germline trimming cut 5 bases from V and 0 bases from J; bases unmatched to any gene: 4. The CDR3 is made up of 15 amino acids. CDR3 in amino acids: CASSRTGISTDTQYF. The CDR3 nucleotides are TGTGCCAGCAGTCGGACAGGGATTAGCACAGATACGCAGTATTTT.

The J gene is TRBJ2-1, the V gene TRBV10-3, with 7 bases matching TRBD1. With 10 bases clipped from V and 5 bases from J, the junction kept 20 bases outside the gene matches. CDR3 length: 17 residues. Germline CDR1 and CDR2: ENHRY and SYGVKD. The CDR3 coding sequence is TGTGCCACCTTACTCCGTGGGACAGCTAATGGGGACAATGAGCAGTTCTTC. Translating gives CATLLRGTANGDNEQFF.

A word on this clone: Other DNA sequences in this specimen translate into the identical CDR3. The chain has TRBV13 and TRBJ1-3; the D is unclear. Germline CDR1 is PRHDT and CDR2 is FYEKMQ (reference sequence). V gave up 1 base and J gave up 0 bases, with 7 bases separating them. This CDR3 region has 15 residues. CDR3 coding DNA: TGTGCCAGCAGCTTAGACAGTAGCTCTGGAAACACCATATATTTT. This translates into CASSLDSSSGNTIYF.

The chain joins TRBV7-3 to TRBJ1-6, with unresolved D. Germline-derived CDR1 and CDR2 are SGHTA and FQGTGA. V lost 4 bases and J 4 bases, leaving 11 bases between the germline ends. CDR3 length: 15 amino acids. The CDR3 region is CASSSGRDYNSPLHF. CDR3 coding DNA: TGTGCCAGCAGCTCAGGCCGGGATTATAATTCACCCCTCCACTTT.

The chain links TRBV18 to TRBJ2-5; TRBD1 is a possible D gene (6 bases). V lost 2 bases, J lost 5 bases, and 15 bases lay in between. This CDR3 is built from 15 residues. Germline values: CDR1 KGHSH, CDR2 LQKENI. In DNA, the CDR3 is TGTGCCAGCTCACCAACCGGGACACCCTCGGAGACCCAGTACTTC. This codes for CASSPTGTPSETQYF.

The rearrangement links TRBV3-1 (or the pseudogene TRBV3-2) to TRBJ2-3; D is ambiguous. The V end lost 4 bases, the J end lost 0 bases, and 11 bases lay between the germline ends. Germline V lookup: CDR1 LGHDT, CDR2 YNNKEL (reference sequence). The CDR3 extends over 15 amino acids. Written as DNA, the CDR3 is TGTGCCAGCAGCCCCTCTTCGCGGAGCACAGATACGCAGTATTTT. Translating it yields CASSPSSRSTDTQYF.

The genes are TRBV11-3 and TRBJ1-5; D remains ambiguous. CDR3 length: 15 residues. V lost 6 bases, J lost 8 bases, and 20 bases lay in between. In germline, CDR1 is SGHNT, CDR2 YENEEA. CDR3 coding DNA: TGTGCCAGCAGTTCTCCAAACAGATCCTGTAAGCCCCAGCATTTT. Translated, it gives CASSSPNRSCKPQHF.

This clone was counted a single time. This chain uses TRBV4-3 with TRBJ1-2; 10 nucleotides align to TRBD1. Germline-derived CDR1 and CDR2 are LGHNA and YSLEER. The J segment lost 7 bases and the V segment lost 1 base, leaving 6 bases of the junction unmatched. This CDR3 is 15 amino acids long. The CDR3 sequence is CASSQGQGAASGYTF. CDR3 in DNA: TGCGCCAGCAGCCAAGGACAGGGGGCAGCTTCTGGCTACACCTTC.

Written as DNA, the CDR3 is TGTGCCAGCAGCTTAGCCCTGACACAAAACTATGGCTACACCTTC. Amino acids: CASSLALTQNYGYTF. V usage is TRBV7-2 and J usage is TRBJ1-2; no clear D gene. V dropped 0 bases and J dropped 2 bases, with 10 bases sitting between them. Germline CDR1 SGHTA, CDR2 FQGNSA. The CDR3 runs 15 residues.

The CDR3 DNA reads as TGTGCCAGCAGAGGGACAAAGAACACTGAAGCTTTCTTT. Translating it yields CASRGTKNTEAFF. The chain links TRBV6-5 to TRBJ1-1; possible D gene TRBD1, 6 bases. The CDR3 is 13 residues long. V was clipped by 6 bases and J by 1 base, with 9 bases between them. The germline V gene encodes CDR1 MNHEY and CDR2 SVGAGI.

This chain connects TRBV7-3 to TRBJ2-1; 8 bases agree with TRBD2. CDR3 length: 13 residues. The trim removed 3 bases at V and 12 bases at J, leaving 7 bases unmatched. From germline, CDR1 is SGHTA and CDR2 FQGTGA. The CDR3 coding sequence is TGTGCCAGCAGCTTCGGCAGCGGGAGCGCGCAGTTCTTC. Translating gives CASSFGSGSAQFF.

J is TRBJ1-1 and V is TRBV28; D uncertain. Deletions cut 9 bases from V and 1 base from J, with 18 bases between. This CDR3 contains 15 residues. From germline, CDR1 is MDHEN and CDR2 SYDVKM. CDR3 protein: CASLLVRGRNTEAFF. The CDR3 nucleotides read TGTGCCAGTCTTCTGGTAAGAGGGCGGAACACTGAAGCTTTCTTT.

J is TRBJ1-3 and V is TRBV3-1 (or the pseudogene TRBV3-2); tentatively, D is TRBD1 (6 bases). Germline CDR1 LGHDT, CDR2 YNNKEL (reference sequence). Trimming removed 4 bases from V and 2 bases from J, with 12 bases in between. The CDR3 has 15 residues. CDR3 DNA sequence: TGTGCCAGCAGCCCAACCCGGGACACTGGAAACACCATATATTTT. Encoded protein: CASSPTRDTGNTIYF.

The CDR3 DNA is TGTGCCAGCAGCTTAGCGGTGGACAGGGGTACTGAAGCTTTCTTT. Its protein product is CASSLAVDRGTEAFF. The chain joins TRBV7-6 to TRBJ1-1; TRBD1 matches 9 bases. The CDR3 extends over 15 amino acids. Germline assignment: CDR1 SGHVS and CDR2 FNYEAQ. V was clipped by 0 bases and J by 5 bases; unmatched bases: 4.

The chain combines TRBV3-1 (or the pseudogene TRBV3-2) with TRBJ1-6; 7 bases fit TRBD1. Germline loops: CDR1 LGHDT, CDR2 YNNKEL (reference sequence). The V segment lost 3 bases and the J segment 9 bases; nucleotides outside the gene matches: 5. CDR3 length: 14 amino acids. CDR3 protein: CASSQGRGFSPLHF. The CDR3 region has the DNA TGTGCCAGCAGCCAGGGCAGGGGGTTTTCACCCCTCCACTTT.

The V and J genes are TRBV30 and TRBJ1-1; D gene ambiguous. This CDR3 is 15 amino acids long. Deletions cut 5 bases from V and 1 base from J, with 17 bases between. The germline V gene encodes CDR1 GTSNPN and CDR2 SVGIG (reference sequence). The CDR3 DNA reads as TGTGCCTGGGAGGAAGGACTGCGCTGGAACACTGAAGCTTTCTTT. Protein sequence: CAWEEGLRWNTEAFF. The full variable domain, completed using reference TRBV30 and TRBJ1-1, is SQTIHQWPATLVQPVGSPLSLECTVEGTSNPNLYWYRQAAGRGLQLLFYSVGIGQISSEVPQNLSASRPQDRQFILSSKKLLLSDSGFYLCAWEEGLRWNTEAFFGQGTRLTVV.

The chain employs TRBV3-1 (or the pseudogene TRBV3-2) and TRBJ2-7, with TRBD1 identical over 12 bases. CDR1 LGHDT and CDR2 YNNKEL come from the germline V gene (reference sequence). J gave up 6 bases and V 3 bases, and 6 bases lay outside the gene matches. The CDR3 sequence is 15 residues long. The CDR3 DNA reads TGTGCCAGCAGCCAGGGACAGGGGGCTCGAGGCGAGCAGTACTTC. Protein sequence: CASSQGQGARGEQYF.

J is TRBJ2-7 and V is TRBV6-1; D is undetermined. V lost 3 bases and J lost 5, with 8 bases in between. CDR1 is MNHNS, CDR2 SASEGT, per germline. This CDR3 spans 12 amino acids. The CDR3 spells CASSEYKDEQYF. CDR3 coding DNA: TGTGCCAGCAGTGAGTACAAAGACGAGCAGTACTTC.

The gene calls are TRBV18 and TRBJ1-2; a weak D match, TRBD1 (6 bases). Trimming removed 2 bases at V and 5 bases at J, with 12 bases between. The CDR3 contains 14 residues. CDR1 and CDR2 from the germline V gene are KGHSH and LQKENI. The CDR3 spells CASSPSGGGYGYTF. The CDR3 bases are TGTGCCAGCTCACCAAGCGGGGGCGGTTATGGCTACACCTTC.